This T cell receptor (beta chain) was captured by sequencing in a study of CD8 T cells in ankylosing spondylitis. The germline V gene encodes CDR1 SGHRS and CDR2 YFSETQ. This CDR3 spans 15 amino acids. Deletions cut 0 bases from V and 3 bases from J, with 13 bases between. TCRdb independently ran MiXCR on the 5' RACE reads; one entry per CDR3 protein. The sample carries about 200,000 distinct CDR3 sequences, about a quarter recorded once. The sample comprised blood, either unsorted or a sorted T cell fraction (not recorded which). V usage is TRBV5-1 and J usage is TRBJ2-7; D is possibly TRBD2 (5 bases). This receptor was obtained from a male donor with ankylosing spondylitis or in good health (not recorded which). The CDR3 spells CASSLGRTGNYEQYF. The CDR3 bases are TGCGCCAGCAGCTTGGGGCGGACTGGAAACTACGAGCAGTACTTC.